This paragraph covers one T cell receptor (beta chain) sequence. Antigen unknown. Deep was the level at which the assay was run. TCRdb's copy holds only in-frame clones and misses some; the assay was immunoSEQ multiplex PCR. The sample consists of about 2.4 million clones, over 85% of them appearing once. This specimen comes from a study of shared clonotypes between healthy human individuals. Study-wide results and caveats: Sharing across four donors was highest in naive CD4 (around 5%) and lowest in memory CD8 (roughly 0.4%). Relative to their counterparts shared across all four donors, non-shared clonotypes exhibited diminished generation probabilities.

The CD4+ fraction was divided into a CD45RA+ naive subset and a CD45RA-negative memory subset. Sequenced input: naive CD4+ T cells from PBMCs. The subset denotes: CD45RA+ positively selected. This sequence was found in a man between 18 and 29 years old in good health. Some clones in this sample may be carry-over from other donors' samples.

In nucleotides, the CDR3 is TGTGCCAGCTCCCTAGGTGATGAGCAGTTCTTC. This sequence encodes CASSLGDEQFF. The rearrangement links TRBV2 to TRBJ2-1; D is unclear. Trimming left V 8 bases short and J 8 bases short, with 10 bases between. This CDR3 comprises 11 residues. Germline V CDR1 and CDR2: SNHLY, FYNNEI. The full variable domain, in which reference TRBV2 and TRBJ2-1 provide the parts outside the CDR3, is EPEVTQTPSHQVTQMGQEVILRCVPISNHLYFYWYRQILGQKVEFLVSFYNNEISEKSEIFDDQFSVERPDGSNFTLKIRSTKLEDSAMYFCASSLGDEQFFGPGTRLTVL.